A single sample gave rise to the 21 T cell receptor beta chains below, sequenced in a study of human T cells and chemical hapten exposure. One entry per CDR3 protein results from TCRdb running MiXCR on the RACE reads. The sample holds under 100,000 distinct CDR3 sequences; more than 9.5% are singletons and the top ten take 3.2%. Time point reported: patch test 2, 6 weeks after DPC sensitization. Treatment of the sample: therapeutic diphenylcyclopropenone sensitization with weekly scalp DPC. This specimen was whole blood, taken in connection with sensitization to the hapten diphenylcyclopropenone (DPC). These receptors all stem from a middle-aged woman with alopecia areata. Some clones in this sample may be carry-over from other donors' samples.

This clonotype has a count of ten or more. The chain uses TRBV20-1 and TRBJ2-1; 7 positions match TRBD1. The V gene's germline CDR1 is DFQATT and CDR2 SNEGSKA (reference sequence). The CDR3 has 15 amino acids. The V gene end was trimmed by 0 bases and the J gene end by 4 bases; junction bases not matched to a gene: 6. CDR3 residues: CSARDIDRDYNEQFF. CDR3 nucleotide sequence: TGCAGTGCTAGAGATATCGACAGGGATTACAATGAGCAGTTCTTC.

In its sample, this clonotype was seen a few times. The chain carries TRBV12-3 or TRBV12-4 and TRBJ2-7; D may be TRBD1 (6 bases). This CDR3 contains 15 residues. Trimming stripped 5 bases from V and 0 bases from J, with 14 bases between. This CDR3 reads CASSPRQVNSYEQYF. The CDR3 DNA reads TGTGCCAGCAGTCCCCGACAGGTGAACTCCTACGAGCAGTACTTC.

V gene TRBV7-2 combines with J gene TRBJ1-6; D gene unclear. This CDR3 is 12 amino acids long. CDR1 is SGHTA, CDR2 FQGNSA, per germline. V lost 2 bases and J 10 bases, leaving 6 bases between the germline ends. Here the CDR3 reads CASSLIPSPLHF. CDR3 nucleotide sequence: TGTGCCAGCAGCTTAATACCCTCACCCCTCCACTTT.

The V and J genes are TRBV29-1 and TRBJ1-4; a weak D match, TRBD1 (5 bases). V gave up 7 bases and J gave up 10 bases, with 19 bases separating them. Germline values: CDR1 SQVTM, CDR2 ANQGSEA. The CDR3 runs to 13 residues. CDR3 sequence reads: CSDGDPVIGKLFF. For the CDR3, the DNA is TGCAGCGACGGGGACCCAGTTATCGGAAAACTGTTTTTT.

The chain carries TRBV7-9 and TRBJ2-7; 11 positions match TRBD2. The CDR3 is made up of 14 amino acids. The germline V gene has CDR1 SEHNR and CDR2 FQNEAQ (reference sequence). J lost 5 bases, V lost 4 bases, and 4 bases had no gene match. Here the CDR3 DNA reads TGTGCCAGCAGCTCTAGCGGGGGGTTCCACGAGCAGTACTTC. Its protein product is CASSSSGGFHEQYF.

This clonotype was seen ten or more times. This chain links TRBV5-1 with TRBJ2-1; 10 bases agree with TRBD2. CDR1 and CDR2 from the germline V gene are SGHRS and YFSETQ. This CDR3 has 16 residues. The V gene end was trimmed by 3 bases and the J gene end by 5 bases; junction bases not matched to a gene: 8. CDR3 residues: CASSYSGLAANNEQFF. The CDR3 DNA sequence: TGCGCCAGCAGCTATTCAGGACTAGCGGCCAACAATGAGCAGTTCTTC.

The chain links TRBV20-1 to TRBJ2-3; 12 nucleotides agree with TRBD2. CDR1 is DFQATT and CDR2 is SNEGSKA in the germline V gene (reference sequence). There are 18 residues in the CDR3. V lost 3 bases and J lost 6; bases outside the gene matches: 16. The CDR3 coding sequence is TGCAGTGCTAGTTCTCTAGCGGGAGGGCCGCGTCGTTCGGATACGCAGTATTTT. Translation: CSASSLAGGPRRSDTQYF.

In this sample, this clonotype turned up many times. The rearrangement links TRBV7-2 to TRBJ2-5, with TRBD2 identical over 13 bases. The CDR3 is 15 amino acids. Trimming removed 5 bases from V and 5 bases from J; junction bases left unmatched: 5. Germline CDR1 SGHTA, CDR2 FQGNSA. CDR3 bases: TGTGCCAGCAGCCCGACTAGCGGGGGGATGGAGACCCAGTACTTC. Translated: CASSPTSGGMETQYF.

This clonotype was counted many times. The CDR3 loop reads CASSYSTLNTEAFF. DNA of the CDR3: TGTGCCAGCAGCTACAGCACTCTGAACACTGAAGCTTTCTTT. V usage is TRBV5-5 and J usage is TRBJ1-1; no firm D call. Germline V gene lookup returns CDR1 SGHKS and CDR2 YYEKEE (reference sequence). Trimming shortened V by 3 bases and J by 0 bases, and 9 bases separated the two germline ends. The CDR3 loop spans 14 amino acids. The full variable domain, rest sourced from reference TRBV5-5 and TRBJ1-1, is DAGVTQSPTHLIKTRGQQVTLRCSPISGHKSVSWYQQVLGQGPQFIFQYYEKEERGRGNFPDRFSARQFPNYSSELNVNALLLGDSALYLCASSYSTLNTEAFFGQGTRLTVV.

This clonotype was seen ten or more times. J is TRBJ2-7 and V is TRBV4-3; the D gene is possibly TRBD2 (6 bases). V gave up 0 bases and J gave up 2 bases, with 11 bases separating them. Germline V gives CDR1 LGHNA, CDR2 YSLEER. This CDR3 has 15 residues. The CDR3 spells CASSQELADAYEQYF. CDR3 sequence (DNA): TGCGCCAGCAGCCAAGAATTAGCGGACGCCTACGAGCAGTACTTC.

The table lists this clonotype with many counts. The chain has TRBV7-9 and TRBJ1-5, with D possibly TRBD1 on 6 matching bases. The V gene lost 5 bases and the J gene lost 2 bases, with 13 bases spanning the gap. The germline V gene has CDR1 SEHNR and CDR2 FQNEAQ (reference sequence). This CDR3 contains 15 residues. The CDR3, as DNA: TGTGCCAGCAGCCCAGGGGTTTTGGGCAATCAGCCCCAGCATTTT. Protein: CASSPGVLGNQPQHF.

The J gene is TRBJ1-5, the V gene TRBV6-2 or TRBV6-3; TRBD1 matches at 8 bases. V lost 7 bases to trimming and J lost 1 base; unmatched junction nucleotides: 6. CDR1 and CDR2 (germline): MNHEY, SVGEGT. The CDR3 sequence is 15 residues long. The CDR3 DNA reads TGTGCCAGCACCCGGACAGGGAAGAGCAATCAGCCCCAGCATTTT. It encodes CASTRTGKSNQPQHF.

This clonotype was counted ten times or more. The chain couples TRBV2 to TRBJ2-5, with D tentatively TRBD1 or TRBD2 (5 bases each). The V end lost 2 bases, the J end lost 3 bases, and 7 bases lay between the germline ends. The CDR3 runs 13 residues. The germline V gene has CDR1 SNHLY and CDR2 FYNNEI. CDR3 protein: CASSERGEETQYF. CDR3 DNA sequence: TGTGCCAGCAGTGAACGAGGGGAAGAGACCCAGTACTTC. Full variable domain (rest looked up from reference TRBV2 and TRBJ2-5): EPEVTQTPSHQVTQMGQEVILRCVPISNHLYFYWYRQILGQKVEFLVSFYNNEISEKSEIFDDQFSVERPDGSNFTLKIRSTKLEDSAMYFCASSERGEETQYFGPGTRLLVL.

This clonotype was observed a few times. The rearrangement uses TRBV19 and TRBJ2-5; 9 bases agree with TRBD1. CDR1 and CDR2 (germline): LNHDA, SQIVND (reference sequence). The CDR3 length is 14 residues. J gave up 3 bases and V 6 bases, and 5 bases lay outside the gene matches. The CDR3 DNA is TGTGCCAGTAGCTTGACAGGGGGGAAAGAGACCCAGTACTTC. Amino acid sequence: CASSLTGGKETQYF.

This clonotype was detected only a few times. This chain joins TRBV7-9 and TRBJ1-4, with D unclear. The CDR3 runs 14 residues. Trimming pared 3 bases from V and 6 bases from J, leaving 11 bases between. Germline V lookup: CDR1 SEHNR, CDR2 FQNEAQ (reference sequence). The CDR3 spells CASSFTSNYEKLFF. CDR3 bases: TGTGCCAGCAGCTTTACAAGCAATTATGAAAAACTGTTTTTT.

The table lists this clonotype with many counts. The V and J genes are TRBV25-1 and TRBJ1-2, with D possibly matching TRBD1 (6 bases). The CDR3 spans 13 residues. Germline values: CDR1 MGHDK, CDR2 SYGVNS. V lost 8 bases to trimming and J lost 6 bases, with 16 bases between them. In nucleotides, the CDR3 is TGTGCCAGCCGGGGGCTGGGAGGTCATGGCTACACCTTC. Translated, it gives CASRGLGGHGYTF.

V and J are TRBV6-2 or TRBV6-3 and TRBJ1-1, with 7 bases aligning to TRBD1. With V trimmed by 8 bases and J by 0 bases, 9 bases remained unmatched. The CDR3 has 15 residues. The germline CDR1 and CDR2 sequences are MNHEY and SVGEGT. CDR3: CASSSRGQMNTEAFF. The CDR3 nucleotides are TGTGCCAGCTCCTCTCGGGGACAGATGAACACTGAAGCTTTCTTT.

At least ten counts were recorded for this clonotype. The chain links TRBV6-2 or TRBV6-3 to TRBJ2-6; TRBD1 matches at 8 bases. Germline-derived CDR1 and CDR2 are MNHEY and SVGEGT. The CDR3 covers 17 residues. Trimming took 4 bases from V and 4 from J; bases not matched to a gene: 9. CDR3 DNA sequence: TGTGCCAGCAGTTTACTGACAGGGGTCTCAGGGGCCAACGTCCTGACTTTC. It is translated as CASSLLTGVSGANVLTF.

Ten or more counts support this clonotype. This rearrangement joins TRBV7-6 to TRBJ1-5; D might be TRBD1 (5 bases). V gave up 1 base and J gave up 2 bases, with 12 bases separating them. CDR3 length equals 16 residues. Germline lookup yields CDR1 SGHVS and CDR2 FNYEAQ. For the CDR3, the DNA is TGTGCCAGCAGCTTAGGGGCAGGGCAGGGCAATCAGCCCCAGCATTTT. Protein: CASSLGAGQGNQPQHF.

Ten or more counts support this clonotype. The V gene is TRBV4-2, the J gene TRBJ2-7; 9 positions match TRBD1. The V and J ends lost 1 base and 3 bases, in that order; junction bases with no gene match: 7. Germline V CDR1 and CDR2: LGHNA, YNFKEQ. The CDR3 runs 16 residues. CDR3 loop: CASSQVGTGILYEQYF. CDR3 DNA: TGTGCCAGCAGCCAAGTCGGGACAGGGATTCTCTACGAGCAGTACTTC.

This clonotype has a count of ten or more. The CDR3 reads CASSYGTGTFDGYTF. In DNA form, the CDR3 reads TGTGCCAGCAGTTATGGGACAGGGACGTTTGACGGCTACACCTTC. This chain connects TRBV6-2 or TRBV6-3 to TRBJ1-2; 9 positions agree with TRBD1. V lost 3 bases to trimming and J lost 8 bases; unmatched junction nucleotides: 10. This CDR3 region has 15 residues. From germline, CDR1 is MNHEY and CDR2 SVGEGT.